Following are 4 T cell receptor beta chains from one sample sequenced in a study of blood T cell repertoires in COVID-19 (TCRdb year 2020). Library preparation used the immunoSEQ multiplex PCR assay. Here the immuneACCESS table is served through TCRdb, limited to in-frame sequences with V and J called. Missing clones are a known gap in these copies; in checked studies unresolved V genes cover under half, and the rest lacks a known reason. This sample gives 170,000 or so clones in total; around 84% of them show up just once. The ten biggest clones cover roughly 7% of the sample. Specimen: peripheral blood. The receptors come from a man in his fifties with active or convalescent COVID-19.

The gene calls are TRBV30 and TRBJ1-2; maybe TRBD1 (6 bases). Germline values: CDR1 GTSNPN, CDR2 SVGIG (reference sequence). Deletions cut 5 bases from V and 8 bases from J, with 15 bases between. The CDR3 has 12 amino acids. DNA for the CDR3: TGTGCCTGGCGCACCCCCAGGGGAGGCTACACCTTC. Residues: CAWRTPRGGYTF.

The rearrangement links TRBV15 to TRBJ1-5, with D maybe TRBD1 (5 bases). CDR1 is LNHNV and CDR2 is YYDKDF in the germline V gene (reference sequence). The CDR3 runs to 15 residues. Deletions cut 1 base from V and 5 bases from J, with 12 bases between. CDR3 nucleotides: TGTGCCACCAGCAGAGTGGACATGGCCCATCAGCCCCAGCATTTT. Residues: CATSRVDMAHQPQHF.

This chain uses TRBV28 with TRBJ1-2; 8 bases map to TRBD1. Germline-derived CDR1 and CDR2 are MDHEN and SYDVKM. This CDR3 is built from 12 residues. Losses at the gene ends were 5 bases for V and 6 bases for J; bases not matched to a gene: 2. DNA for the CDR3: TGTGCCAGCAGTAGGACAGGGAATGGCTACACCTTC. Translating it yields CASSRTGNGYTF.

The chain combines TRBV4-1 with TRBJ2-1; 9 bases are a match to TRBD1. In germline, CDR1 is MGHRA, CDR2 YSYEKL. V gave up 3 bases and J gave up 6 bases; unmatched junction bases: 9. This CDR3 spans 16 amino acids. CDR3 region: CASSQPGQGVLNEQFF. The DNA for the CDR3 is TGCGCCAGCAGCCAGCCGGGACAGGGAGTTCTCAATGAGCAGTTCTTC.